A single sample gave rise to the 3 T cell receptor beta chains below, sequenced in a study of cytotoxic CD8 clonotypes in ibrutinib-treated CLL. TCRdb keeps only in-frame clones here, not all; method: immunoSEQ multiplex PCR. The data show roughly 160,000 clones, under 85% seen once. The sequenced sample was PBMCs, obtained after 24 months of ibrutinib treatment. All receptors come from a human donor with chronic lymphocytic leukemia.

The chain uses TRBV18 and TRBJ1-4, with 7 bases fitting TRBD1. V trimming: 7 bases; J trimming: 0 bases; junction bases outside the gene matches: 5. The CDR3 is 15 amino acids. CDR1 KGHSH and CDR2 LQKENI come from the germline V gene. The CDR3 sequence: CASYQDRATNEKLFF. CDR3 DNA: TGTGCCAGCTACCAAGACAGGGCAACTAATGAAAAACTGTTTTTT.

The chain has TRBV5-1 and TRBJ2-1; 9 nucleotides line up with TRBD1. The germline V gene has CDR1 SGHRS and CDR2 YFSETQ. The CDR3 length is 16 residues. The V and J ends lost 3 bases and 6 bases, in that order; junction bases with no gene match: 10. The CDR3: CASSWGARTGVNEQFF. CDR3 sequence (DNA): TGCGCCAGCAGCTGGGGGGCGCGGACAGGGGTCAATGAGCAGTTCTTC.

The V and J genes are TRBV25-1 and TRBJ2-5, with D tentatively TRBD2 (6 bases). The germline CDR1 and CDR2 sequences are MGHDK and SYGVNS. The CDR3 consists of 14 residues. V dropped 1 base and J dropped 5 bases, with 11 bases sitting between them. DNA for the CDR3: TGTGCCAGCAGTGAATCGGGGGTCCAGGAGACCCAGTACTTC. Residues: CASSESGVQETQYF.